A selection of T cell receptor beta chains follows, all from one sample in a study of memory CD4+ T cells and cytomegalovirus serostatus. The protocol was immunoSEQ multiplex PCR, while the TCRdb copy is restricted to in-frame clones and leaves out a portion. The table records 50,000 to 75,000 clones, 75% to 85% of them present only once. Sequencing used memory CD4+ T cells from blood. The receptors stem from an adult in good health and CMV-seronegative. CDR3s include the opening cysteine and the closing phenylalanine or tryptophan. The D gene is left open where the match is weak. Clone sizes are given selectively: once, few, many, or a class where the clone is expanded.

v_gene	abundance	j_gene	d_gene	CDR3nt	CDR3aa
TRBV5-1	once	TRBJ1-6	-	TGCGCCAGCAGCTTCAGGCAGAATAATTCACCCCTCCACTTT	CASSFRQNNSPLHF
TRBV19	-	TRBJ1-6	-	TGTGCCAGTAGTACTGAGATCTCCTATAATTCACCCCTCCACTTT	CASSTEISYNSPLHF
TRBV19	-	TRBJ2-7	TRBD2	TGTGCCAGTAGTATAACTAGCGGCTCCTACGAGCAGTACTTC	CASSITSGSYEQYF
TRBV28	once	TRBJ2-7	-	TGTGCCAGCAGTTCCCCGGGACCCTACGAGCAGTACTTC	CASSSPGPYEQYF
TRBV7-8	-	TRBJ1-1	-	TGTGCCAGCAGCTTAGTCGGGGATTTGTTCAGCGCGAACACTGAAGCTTTCTTT	CASSLVGDLFSANTEAFF
TRBV19	-	TRBJ1-5	-	TGTGCCAGTACCCCAAGGGCCGGCGCCAATCAGCCCCAGCATTTT	CASTPRAGANQPQHF
TRBV5-6	-	TRBJ1-6	-	TGTGCCAGCAGCTTGGACCCAGGGGATTCACCCCTCCACTTT	CASSLDPGDSPLHF
TRBV5-1	-	TRBJ2-3	-	TGCGCCAGCAGCTTGGACATCGGCCAGGCTACTAGTTATACGCAGTATTTT	CASSLDIGQATSYTQYF
TRBV11-2	-	TRBJ2-3	-	TGTGCCAGCATGGGGGCGGGACCGAAGCCTCATACGCAGTATTTT	CASMGAGPKPHTQYF
TRBV19	-	TRBJ1-1	-	TGTGCCAGTGATACAGGGACTACGAACACTGAAGCTTTCTTT	CASDTGTTNTEAFF
TRBV15	-	TRBJ1-6	-	TGTGCCACCAGCAGGAGCGGGATCCCCTATAATTCACCCCTCCACTTT	CATSRSGIPYNSPLHF
TRBV7-3	-	TRBJ2-7	-	TGTGCCAGCAGCGCGGGGCTAGCCTACGAGCAGTACTTC	CASSAGLAYEQYF
TRBV5-6	-	TRBJ1-6	TRBD1	TGTGCCAGCAGGATAGGCGGGGCAGGGGGCAGTTCACCCCTCCACTTT	CASRIGGAGGSSPLHF
TRBV5-1	-	TRBJ2-1	TRBD2	TGCGCCAGCAGCTTGGTAGTGGTGGCTAGCGGGAGCAATGAGCAGTTCTTC	CASSLVVVASGSNEQFF
TRBV7-9	-	TRBJ2-7	-	TGTGCCAGCAGCTTAGGGTACAGTACCTACGAGCAGTACTTC	CASSLGYSTYEQYF
TRBV7-9	-	TRBJ1-1	-	TGTGCCAGCAGCTTATTGGGCGACACTGAAGCTTTCTTT	CASSLLGDTEAFF
TRBV5-1	-	TRBJ1-1	-	TGCGCCAGCTCCCCGGGACACCGGAACACTGAAGCTTTCTTT	CASSPGHRNTEAFF
TRBV2	-	TRBJ2-1	TRBD2	TGTGCCAGCAGTAGCCGGACTAGCAGACCCTACAATGAGCAGTTCTTC	CASSSRTSRPYNEQFF
TRBV19	-	TRBJ1-2	-	TGTGCCAGTAGTATACACGGGTACGGGAACTATGGCTACACCTTC	CASSIHGYGNYGYTF
TRBV28	-	TRBJ2-1	TRBD2	TGTGCCAGCAGTTCAAGACTAGCCGATGAGCAGTTCTTC	CASSSRLADEQFF
TRBV7-9	-	TRBJ1-4	-	TGTGCCAGCAGCTCGAATCAGGGAAAACTGTTTTTT	CASSSNQGKLFF
TRBV5-6	-	TRBJ2-1	-	TGTGCCAGCAGCTTGTACGGGCCTTCGGTACTTAACAATGAGCAGTTCTTC	CASSLYGPSVLNNEQFF
TRBV5-6	-	TRBJ1-1	-	TGTGCCAGCAGTACTGGACAGAACACTGAAGCTTTCTTT	CASSTGQNTEAFF
TRBV7-2	-	TRBJ2-1	TRBD1	TGTGCCAGCAGCTTAGCCCTGACAGGGGACAATGAGCAGTTCTTC	CASSLALTGDNEQFF
TRBV27	-	TRBJ1-2	-	TGTGCCAGCAGTTCCCACACAGGGCTTGGCTATGGCTACACCTTC	CASSSHTGLGYGYTF
TRBV2	-	TRBJ2-5	-	TGTGCCAGCAGGGGGACTTCCTTAGAGACCCAGTACTTC	CASRGTSLETQYF
TRBV5-5	few	TRBJ1-1	-	TGTGCCAGCAGCCGCGACGCGGGGACTGAAGCTTTCTTT	CASSRDAGTEAFF
TRBV28	-	TRBJ1-5	TRBD1	TGTGCCAGCAGGCCAGGGGGCTCCGGGGGCAATCAGCCCCAGCATTTT	CASRPGGSGGNQPQHF
TRBV15	-	TRBJ2-2	TRBD1	TGTGCCACCAAGACAGGGGCCATGAACACCGGGGAGCTGTTTTTT	CATKTGAMNTGELFF
TRBV7-8	-	TRBJ2-7	-	TGTGCCAGCAGCTTAGCCTCAGGGGGGGGCGAGCAGTACTTC	CASSLASGGGEQYF
TRBV11-2	-	TRBJ1-5	-	TGTGCCAGCAGCTTAACCCAGAATCAGCCCCAGCATTTT	CASSLTQNQPQHF
TRBV6-1	-	TRBJ1-5	-	TGTGCCAGCAGTGAGGGGACGACGGGGTGGAAGCCCCAGCATTTT	CASSEGTTGWKPQHF
TRBV4-2	few	TRBJ1-6	-	TGTGCCAGCAGCCAAGAGGCTCGGGGGCCCCTCCACTTT	CASSQEARGPLHF
TRBV18	-	TRBJ1-3	-	TGTGCCAGCTCACCTAGCGGATCCAACTCTGGAAACACCATATATTTT	CASSPSGSNSGNTIYF
TRBV7-3	-	TRBJ2-3	TRBD2	TGTGCCAGCAGCTTCCGGGGGGGAAGCACAGATACGCAGTATTTT	CASSFRGGSTDTQYF
TRBV15	-	TRBJ2-1	-	TGTGCCACCAGCAGCAGGTACTCCTACAATGAGCAGTTCTTC	CATSSRYSYNEQFF
TRBV9	-	TRBJ1-3	-	TGTGCCAGCAGCCCCCTCGGGAGTCGACCTGGAAACACCATATATTTT	CASSPLGSRPGNTIYF
TRBV7-9	-	TRBJ1-1	-	TGTGCCAGCAGCCCTAGGGGGATTCTTAACAATGAAGCTTTCTTT	CASSPRGILNNEAFF